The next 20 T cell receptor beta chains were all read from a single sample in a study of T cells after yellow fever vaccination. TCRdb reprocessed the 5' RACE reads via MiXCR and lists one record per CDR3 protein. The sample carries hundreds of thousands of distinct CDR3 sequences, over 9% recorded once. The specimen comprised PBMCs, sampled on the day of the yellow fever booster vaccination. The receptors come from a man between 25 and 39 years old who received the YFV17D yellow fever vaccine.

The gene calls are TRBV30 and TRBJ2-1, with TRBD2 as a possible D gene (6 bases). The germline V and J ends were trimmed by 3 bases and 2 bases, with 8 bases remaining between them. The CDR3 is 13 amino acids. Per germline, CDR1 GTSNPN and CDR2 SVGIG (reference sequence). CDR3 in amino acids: CAWSGSTYNEQFF. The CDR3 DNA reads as TGTGCCTGGAGCGGGAGCACCTACAATGAGCAGTTCTTC.

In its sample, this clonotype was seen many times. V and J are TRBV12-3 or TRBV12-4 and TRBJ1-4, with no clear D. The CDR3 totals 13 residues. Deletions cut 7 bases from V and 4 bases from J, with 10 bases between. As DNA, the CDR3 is TGTGCCAGCACTAACAGCTATAATGAAAAACTGTTTTTT. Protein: CASTNSYNEKLFF.

The DNA for the CDR3 is TGCAGTGTATCCGGGGGGGGAAGAGAGACCCAGTACTTC. Translation gives CSVSGGGRETQYF. This chain joins TRBV20-1 and TRBJ2-5; 8 bases agree with TRBD2. Germline CDR1 DFQATT, CDR2 SNEGSKA (reference sequence). The junction had 8 bases not matched to a gene; V was cut back by 7 bases and J by 4 bases. The CDR3 has 13 residues.

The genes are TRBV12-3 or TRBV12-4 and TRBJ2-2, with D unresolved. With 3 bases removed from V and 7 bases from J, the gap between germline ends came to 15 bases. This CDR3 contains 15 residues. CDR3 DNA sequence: TGTGCCAGCAGTTTTGGCCTAGGCCTGATCGGGGAGCTGTTTTTT. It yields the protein CASSFGLGLIGELFF.

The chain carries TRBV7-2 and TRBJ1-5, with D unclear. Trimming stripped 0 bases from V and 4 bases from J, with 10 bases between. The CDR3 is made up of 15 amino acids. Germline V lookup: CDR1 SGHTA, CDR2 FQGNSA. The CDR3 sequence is CASSLAFGRNQPQHF. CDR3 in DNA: TGTGCCAGCAGCTTAGCGTTCGGCAGGAATCAGCCCCAGCATTTT.

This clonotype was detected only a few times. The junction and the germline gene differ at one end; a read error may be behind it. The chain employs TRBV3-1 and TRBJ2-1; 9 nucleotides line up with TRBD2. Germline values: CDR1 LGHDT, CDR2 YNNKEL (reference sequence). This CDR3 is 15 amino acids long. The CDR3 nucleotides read TGTGCCAGCAGTCAAGGGACTAGCCCCTACAATGAGCAGTTCTTC. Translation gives CASSQGTSPYNEQFF.

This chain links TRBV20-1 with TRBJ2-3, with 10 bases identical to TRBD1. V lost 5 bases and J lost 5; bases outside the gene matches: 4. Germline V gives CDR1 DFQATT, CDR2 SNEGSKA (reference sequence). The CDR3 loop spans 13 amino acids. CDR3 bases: TGCAGTGCTCGCGGACAGGGGGGAGATACGCAGTATTTT. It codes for CSARGQGGDTQYF.

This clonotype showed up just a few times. The CDR3 spells CASRAETDTQYF. The DNA for the CDR3 is TGCGCCAGCAGAGCGGAGACAGATACGCAGTATTTT. This chain uses TRBV5-1 with TRBJ2-3, with a weak D call TRBD2 (5 bases). Trimming left V 5 bases short and J 3 bases short, with 7 bases between. The CDR3 is 12 residues long. Germline V gene sequence: CDR1 SGHRS, CDR2 YFSETQ.

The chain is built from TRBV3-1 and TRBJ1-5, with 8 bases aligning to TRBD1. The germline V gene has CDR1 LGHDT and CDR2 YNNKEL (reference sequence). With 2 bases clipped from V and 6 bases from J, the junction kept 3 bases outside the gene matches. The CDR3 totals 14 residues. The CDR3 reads CASSQMTGAQPQHF. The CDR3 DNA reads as TGTGCCAGCAGCCAAATGACAGGGGCTCAGCCCCAGCATTTT.

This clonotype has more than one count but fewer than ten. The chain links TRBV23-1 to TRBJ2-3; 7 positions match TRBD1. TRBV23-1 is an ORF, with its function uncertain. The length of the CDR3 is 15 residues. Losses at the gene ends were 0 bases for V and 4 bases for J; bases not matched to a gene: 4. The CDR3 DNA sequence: TGCGCCAGCAGTCAATCTCGTCAGGGGGCAGATACGCAGTATTTT. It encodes CASSQSRQGADTQYF.

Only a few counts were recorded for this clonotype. The CDR3 nucleotides read TGCAGCGTGCGGCGGGGACAGAACACTGAAGCTTTCTTT. This translates into CSVRRGQNTEAFF. The rearrangement uses TRBV29-1 and TRBJ1-1, with a possible D match to TRBD1 (6 bases). Germline V gives CDR1 SQVTM, CDR2 ANQGSEA. This CDR3 is built from 13 residues. Deletions cut 6 bases from V and 1 base from J, with 12 bases between.

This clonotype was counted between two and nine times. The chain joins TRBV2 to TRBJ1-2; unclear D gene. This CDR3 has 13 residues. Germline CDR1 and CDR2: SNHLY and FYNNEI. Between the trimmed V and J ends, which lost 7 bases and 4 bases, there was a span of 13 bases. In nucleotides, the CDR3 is TGTGCCAGCAATACTTCCCCACTCTATGGCTACACCTTC. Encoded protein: CASNTSPLYGYTF.

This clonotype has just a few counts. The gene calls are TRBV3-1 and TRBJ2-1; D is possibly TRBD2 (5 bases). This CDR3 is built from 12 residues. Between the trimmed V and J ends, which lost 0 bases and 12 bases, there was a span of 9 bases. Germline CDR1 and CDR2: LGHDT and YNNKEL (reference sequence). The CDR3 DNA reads TGTGCCAGCAGCCAAGATCGACTAAGGCAGTTCTTC. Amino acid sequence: CASSQDRLRQFF.

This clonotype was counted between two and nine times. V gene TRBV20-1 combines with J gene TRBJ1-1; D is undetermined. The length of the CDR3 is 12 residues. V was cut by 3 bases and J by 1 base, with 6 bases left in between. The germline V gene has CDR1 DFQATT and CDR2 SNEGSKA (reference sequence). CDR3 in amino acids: CSARGGNTEAFF. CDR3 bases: TGCAGTGCTAGGGGCGGGAACACTGAAGCTTTCTTT.

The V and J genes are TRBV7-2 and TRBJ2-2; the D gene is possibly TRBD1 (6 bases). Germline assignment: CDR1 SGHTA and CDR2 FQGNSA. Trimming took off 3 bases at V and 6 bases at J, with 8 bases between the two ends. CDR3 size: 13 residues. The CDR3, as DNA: TGTGCCAGCAGCTTGGGGGCGGCCGGGGAGCTGTTTTTT. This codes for CASSLGAAGELFF.

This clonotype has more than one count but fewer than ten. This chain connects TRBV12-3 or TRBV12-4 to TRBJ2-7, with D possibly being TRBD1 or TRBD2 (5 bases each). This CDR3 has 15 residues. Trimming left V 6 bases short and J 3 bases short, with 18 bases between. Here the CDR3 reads CASRPGTRTDYEQYF. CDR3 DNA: TGTGCCAGCAGACCAGGGACCCGGACCGACTACGAGCAGTACTTC.

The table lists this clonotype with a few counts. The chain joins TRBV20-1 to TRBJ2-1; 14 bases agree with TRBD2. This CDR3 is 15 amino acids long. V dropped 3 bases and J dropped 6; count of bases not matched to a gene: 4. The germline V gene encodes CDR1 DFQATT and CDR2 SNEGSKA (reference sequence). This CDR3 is CSASGLAGGSNEQFF. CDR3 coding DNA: TGCAGTGCTAGCGGACTAGCGGGAGGTAGCAATGAGCAGTTCTTC.

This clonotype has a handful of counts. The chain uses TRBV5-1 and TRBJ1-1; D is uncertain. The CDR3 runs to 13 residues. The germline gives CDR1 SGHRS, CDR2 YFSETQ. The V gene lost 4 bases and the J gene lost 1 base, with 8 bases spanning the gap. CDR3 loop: CASSPHENTEAFF. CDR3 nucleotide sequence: TGCGCCAGCAGCCCACATGAGAACACTGAAGCTTTCTTT.

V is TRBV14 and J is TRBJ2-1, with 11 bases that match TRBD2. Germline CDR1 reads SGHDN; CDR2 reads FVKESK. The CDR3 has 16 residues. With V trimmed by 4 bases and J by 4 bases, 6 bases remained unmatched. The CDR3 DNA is TGTGCCAGCAGCCTCCGACTAGCGGGATTTTACAATGAGCAGTTCTTC. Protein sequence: CASSLRLAGFYNEQFF.

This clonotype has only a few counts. CDR3: CASTAGRGQPQHF. As DNA, the CDR3 is TGTGCCAGTACCGCAGGGCGGGGTCAGCCCCAGCATTTT. The chain links TRBV19 to TRBJ1-5; tentatively, D is TRBD1 (5 bases). The CDR3 is made up of 13 amino acids. V lost 7 bases and J lost 6, with 13 bases in between. Germline values: CDR1 LNHDA, CDR2 SQIVND (reference sequence).